Included here is one T cell receptor (beta chain) sequence, with context. The sample is drawn from a study of shared clonotypes between healthy human individuals. Data came from immunoSEQ multiplex PCR; TCRdb stores just in-frame clones and leaves some out. The sample lists 2 million to 2.5 million clones, 80% to 95% occurring once. CDR1 MDHEN and CDR2 SYDVKM come from the germline V gene. The germline V and J ends were trimmed by 5 bases and 2 bases, with 16 bases remaining between them. The CDR3 extends over 15 amino acids. Source material: naive CD4+ T cells from PBMCs. Subset specified: CD45RA+ positively selected. This chain uses TRBV28 with TRBJ2-7; D may match TRBD1 or TRBD2 (6 bases each). This TCR derives from a man aged 18-30 years in good health. Some clones in this sample may be carry-over from other donors' samples. The CDR3 DNA is TGTGCCAGCAGTCACCGATTAGGGGGGACCTACGAGCAGTACTTC. It translates to CASSHRLGGTYEQYF.